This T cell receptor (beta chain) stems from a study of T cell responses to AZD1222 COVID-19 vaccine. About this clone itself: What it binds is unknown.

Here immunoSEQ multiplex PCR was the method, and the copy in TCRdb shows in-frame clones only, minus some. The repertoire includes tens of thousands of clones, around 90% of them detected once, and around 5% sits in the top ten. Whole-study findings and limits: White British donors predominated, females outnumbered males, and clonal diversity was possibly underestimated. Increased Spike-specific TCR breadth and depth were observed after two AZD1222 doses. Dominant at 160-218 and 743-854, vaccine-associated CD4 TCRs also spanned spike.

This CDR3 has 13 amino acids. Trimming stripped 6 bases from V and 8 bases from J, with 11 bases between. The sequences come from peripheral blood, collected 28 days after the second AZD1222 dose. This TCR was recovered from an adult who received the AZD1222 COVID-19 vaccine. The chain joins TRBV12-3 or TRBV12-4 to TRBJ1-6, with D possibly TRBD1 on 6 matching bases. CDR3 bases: TGTGCCAGCAGATTACAGGGTTATTCACCCCTCCACTTT. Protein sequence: CASRLQGYSPLHF.